This is a list of T cell receptor beta chains from one sample in a study of blood T cells in healthy people across ages. Each CDR3 protein gets one entry after TCRdb re-called the 5' RACE reads with MiXCR. The sample contains 700,000 or so distinct CDR3 sequences, about 43% of which appear only once. The sample was blood. These receptors came from a man at least 80 years old in good health. The CDR3 runs from the conserved cysteine through the conserved F or W. The order of the fields is D gene, clone size, V gene, J gene, CDR3 DNA, CDR3 protein. A D gene is named only where the DNA matches it firmly. The size of a clone is reported for some rows only, either as once, few or many, or as a class for expanded clones.

>TRBD1|-|TRBV5-1|TRBJ1-2
TGCGCCAGCAGGCGGGACAGGGGTGTATCTGGCTACACCTTC
CASRRDRGVSGYTF
>-|-|TRBV7-2|TRBJ2-7
TGTGCCAGCAGACAGACAGGGAGGCTTTACAATGAGCAGTACTTC
CASRQTGRLYNEQYF
>-|few|TRBV5-1|TRBJ1-2
TGCGCCAGCAGCCCGGGTACCGCGGGGGGGGCGAACGGCTACACCTTC
CASSPGTAGGANGYTF
>TRBD1|few|TRBV20-1|TRBJ2-7
TGCAGTGCTAGCGGCACAGGGGGGCAGTACTTC
CSASGTGGQYF
>-|few|TRBV13|TRBJ2-3
TGTGCCAGCAGCTTACTAGCAACAGATACGCAGTATTTT
CASSLLATDTQYF
>-|few|TRBV12-5|TRBJ1-1
TGTGCTAGTGGTTTGACGTTTGGACCGAACACTGAAGCTTTCTTT
CASGLTFGPNTEAFF
>-|-|TRBV12-5|TRBJ2-7
TGTGCTAGTGCCAATAAAGGGAGCTCCTACGAGCAGTACTTC
CASANKGSSYEQYF
>-|many|TRBV21-1|TRBJ2-1
TGTGCCAGCAGCATCGAAGGAGGAACCTACAATGAGCAGTTCTTC
CASSIEGGTYNEQFF
>TRBD1|-|TRBV20-1|TRBJ1-5
TGCAGTGCACCACAGGGGGCTCGACAGCCCCAGCATTTT
CSAPQGARQPQHF
>TRBD1|-|TRBV9|TRBJ2-1
TGTGCCAGCAGCCTGGGACAGGCGAGCTACAATGAGCAGTTCTTC
CASSLGQASYNEQFF
>TRBD1|medium-sized|TRBV29-1|TRBJ2-7
TGCAGCGTTACTACAGGGGGCAGCTACGAGCAGTACTTC
CSVTTGGSYEQYF
>-|-|TRBV4-2|TRBJ1-2
TGTGCCAGCAGCCAACAAGATGGGAACTATGGCTACACCTTC
CASSQQDGNYGYTF
>TRBD2|few|TRBV4-3|TRBJ2-1
TGCGCCAGCAGGTCACTAGCGGGGGGATACAATGAGCAGTTCTTC
CASRSLAGGYNEQFF
>-|few|TRBV11-2|TRBJ1-2
TGTGCCAGCAGCGCTGGGGCCTTCTATGGCTACACCTTC
CASSAGAFYGYTF
>-|many|TRBV20-1|TRBJ1-5
TGCAGTGCTAGAGATGTTGCTTGGCAGTTCGGTCAGCCCCAGCATTTT
CSARDVAWQFGQPQHF
>TRBD1|-|TRBV29-1|TRBJ1-1
TGCAGCGCCCCGGGACAGGCCGCCACTGAAGCTTTCTTT
CSAPGQAATEAFF
>TRBD2|-|TRBV7-8|TRBJ2-1
TGTGCCAGCAGCTTAGCGCCCCTAGCGGGGCCCCGCTACAATGAGCAGTTCTTC
CASSLAPLAGPRYNEQFF
>-|-|TRBV6-2/TRBV6-3|TRBJ2-6
TGTGCCAGCAGTTCGGCAGGGACTGGGGCCAACGTCCTGACTTTC
CASSSAGTGANVLTF
>-|-|TRBV7-2|TRBJ2-7
TGTGCCAGCAGCTCCTTCTGGGACAATGAGCAGTACTTC
CASSSFWDNEQYF
>-|few|TRBV2|TRBJ2-4
TGTGCCAGCAGTTCAGCGGGTCTAGCCAAAAACATTCAGTACTTC
CASSSAGLAKNIQYF